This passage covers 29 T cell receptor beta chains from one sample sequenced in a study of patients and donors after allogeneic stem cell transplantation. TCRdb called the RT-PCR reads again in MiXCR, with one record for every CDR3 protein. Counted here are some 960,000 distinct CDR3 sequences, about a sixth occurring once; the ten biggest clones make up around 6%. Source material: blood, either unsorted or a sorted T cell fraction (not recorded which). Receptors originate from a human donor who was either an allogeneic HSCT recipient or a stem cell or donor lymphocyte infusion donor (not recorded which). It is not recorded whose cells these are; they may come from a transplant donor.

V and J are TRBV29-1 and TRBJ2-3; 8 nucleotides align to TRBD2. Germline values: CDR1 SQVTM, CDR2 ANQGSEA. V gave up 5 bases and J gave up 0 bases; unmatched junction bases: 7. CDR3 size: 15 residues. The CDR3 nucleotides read TGCAGCGTTAGGGTAGCGGGGACAAGCACAGATACGCAGTATTTT. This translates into CSVRVAGTSTDTQYF.

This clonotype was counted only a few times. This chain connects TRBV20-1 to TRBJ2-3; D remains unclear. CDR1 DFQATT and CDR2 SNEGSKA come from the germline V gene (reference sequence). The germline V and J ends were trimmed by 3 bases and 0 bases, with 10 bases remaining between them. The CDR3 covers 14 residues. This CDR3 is CSASSTPSTDTQYF. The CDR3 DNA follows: TGCAGTGCTAGTTCTACCCCTAGCACAGATACGCAGTATTTT.

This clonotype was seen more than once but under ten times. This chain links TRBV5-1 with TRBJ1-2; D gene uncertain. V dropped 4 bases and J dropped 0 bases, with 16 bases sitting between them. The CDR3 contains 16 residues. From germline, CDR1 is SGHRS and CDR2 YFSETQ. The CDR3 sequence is CASSLRPKSTNYGYTF. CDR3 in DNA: TGCGCCAGCAGCCTACGACCGAAGTCAACTAACTATGGCTACACCTTC.

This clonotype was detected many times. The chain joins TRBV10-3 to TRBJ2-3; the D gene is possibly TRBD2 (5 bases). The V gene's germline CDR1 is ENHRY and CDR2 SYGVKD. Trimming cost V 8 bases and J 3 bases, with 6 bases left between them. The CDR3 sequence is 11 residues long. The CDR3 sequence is CAIGLTDTQYF. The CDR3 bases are TGTGCCATCGGACTTACAGATACGCAGTATTTT.

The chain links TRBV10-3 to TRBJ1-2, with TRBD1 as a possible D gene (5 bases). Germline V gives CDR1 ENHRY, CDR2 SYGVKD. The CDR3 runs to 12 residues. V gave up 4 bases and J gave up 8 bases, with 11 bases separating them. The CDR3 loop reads CAISGGDSGYTF. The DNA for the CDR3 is TGTGCCATCAGTGGGGGGGACTCCGGCTACACCTTC.

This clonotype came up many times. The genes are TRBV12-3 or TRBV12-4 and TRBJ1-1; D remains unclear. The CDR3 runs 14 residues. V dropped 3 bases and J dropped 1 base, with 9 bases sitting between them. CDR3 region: CASSFMGWNTEAFF. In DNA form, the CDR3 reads TGTGCCAGCAGTTTTATGGGGTGGAACACTGAAGCTTTCTTT.

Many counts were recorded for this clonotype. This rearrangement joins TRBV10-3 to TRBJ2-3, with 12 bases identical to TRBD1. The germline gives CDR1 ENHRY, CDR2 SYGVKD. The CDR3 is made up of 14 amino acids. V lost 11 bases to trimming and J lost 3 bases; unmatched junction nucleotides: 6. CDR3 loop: CAALGQGATDTQYF. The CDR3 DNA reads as TGTGCCGCATTGGGACAGGGGGCAACAGATACGCAGTATTTT.

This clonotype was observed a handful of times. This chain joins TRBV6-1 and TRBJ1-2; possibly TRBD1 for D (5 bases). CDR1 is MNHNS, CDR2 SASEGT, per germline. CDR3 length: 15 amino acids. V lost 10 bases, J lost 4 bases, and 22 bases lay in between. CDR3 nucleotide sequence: TGTGCCACCATACAAGGGAACGGAGGGACCTATGGCTACACCTTC. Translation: CATIQGNGGTYGYTF.

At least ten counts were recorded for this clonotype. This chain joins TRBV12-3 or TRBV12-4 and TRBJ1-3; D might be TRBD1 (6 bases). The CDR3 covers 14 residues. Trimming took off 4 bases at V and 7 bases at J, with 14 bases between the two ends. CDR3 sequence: CASSYSDSWNTIYF. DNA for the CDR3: TGTGCCAGCAGTTACTCGGACAGTTGGAACACCATATATTTT.

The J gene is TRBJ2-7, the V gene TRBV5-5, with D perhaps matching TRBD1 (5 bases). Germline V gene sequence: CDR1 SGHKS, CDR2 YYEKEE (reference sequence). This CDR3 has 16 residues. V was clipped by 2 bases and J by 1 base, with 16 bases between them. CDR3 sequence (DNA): TGTGCCAGCAGCTTTTCTCCGGCAACAGGATCCTACGAGCAGTACTTC. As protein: CASSFSPATGSYEQYF.

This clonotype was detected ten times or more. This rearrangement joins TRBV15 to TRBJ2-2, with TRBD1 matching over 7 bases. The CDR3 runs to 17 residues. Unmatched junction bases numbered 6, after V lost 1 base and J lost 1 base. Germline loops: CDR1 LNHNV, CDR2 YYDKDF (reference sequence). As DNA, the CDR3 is TGTGCCACCAGCAGAGGGGAACAGGGGTGGAACACCGGGGAGCTGTTTTTT. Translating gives CATSRGEQGWNTGELFF.

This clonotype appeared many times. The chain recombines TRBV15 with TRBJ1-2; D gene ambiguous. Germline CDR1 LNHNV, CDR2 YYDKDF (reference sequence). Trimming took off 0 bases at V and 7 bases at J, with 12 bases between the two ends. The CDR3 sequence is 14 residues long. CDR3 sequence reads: CATSRDKDAFGYTF. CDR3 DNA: TGTGCCACCAGCAGAGATAAGGACGCCTTTGGCTACACCTTC.

CDR3 protein: CAINMMTGDFTDTQYF. The CDR3 DNA sequence: TGTGCCATCAATATGATGACGGGCGATTTCACAGATACGCAGTATTTT. This chain links TRBV10-3 with TRBJ2-3, with D uncertain. Germline V CDR1 and CDR2: ENHRY, SYGVKD. Between the trimmed V and J ends, which lost 7 bases and 2 bases, there was a span of 19 bases. This CDR3 region has 16 residues.

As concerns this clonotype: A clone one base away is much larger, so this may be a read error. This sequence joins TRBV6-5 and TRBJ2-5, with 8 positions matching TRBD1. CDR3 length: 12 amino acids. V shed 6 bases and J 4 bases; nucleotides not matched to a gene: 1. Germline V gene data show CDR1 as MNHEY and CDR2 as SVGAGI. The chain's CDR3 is CASRTGVETQYF. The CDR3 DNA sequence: TGTGCCAGCAGGACAGGGGTAGAGACCCAGTACTTC.

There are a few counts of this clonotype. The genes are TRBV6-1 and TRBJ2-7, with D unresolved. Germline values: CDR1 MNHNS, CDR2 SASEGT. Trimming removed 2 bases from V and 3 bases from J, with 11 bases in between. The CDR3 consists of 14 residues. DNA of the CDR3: TGTGCCAGCAGTGAACAGGAGAGTAACTACGAGCAGTACTTC. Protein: CASSEQESNYEQYF.

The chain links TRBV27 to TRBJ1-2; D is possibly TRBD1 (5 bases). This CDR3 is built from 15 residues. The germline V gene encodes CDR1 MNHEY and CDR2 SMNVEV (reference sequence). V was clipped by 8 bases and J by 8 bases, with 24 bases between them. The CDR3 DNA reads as TGTGCCAGCGGGGCTGCGGGATTTGTTTATGGGGGCTACACCTTC. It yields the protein CASGAAGFVYGGYTF.

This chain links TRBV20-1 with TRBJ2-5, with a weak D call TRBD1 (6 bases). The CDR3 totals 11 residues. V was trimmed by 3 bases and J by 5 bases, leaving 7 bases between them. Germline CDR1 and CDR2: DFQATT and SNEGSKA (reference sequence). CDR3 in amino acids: CSASTGETQYF. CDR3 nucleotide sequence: TGCAGTGCTAGTACAGGGGAGACCCAGTACTTC.

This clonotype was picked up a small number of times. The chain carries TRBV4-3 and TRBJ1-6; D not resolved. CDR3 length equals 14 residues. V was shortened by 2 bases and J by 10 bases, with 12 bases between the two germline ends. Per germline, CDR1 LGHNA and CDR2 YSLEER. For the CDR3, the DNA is TGCGCCAGCAGCCAAATCCCCCGGGAATCACCCCTCCACTTT. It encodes CASSQIPRESPLHF.

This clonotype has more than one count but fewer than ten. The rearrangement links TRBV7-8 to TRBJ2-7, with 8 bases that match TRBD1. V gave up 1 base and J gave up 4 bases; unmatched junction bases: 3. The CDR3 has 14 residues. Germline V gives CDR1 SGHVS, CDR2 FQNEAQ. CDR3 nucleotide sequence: TGTGCCAGCAGCTTAGGGACAGGGTGGTACGAGCAGTACTTC. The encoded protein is CASSLGTGWYEQYF. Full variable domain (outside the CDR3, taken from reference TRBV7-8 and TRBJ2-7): GAGVSQSPRYKVAKRGQDVALRCDPISGHVSLFWYQQALGQGPEFLTYFQNEAQLDKSGLPSDRFFAERPEGSVSTLKIQRTQQEDSAVYLCASSLGTGWYEQYFGPGTRLTVT.

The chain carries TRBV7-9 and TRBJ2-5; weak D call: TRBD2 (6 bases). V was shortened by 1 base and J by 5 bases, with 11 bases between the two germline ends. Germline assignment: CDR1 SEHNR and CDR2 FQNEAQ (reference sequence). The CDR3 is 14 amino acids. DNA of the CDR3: TGTGCCAGCAGCTTAGTACTAGCCCCCGAGACCCAGTACTTC. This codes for CASSLVLAPETQYF.

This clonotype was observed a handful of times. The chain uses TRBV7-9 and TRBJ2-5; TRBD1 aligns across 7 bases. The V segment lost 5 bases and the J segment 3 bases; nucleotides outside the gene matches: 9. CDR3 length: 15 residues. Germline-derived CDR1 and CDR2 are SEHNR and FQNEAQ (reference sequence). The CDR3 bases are TGTGCCAGCAGCATAGGTCTGACAGGGAAAGAGACCCAGTACTTC. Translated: CASSIGLTGKETQYF.

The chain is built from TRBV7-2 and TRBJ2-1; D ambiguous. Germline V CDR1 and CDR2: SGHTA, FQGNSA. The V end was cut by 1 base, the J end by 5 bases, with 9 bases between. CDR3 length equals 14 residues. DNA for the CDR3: TGTGCCAGCAGCTTAGTTGGGCAGAACAATGAGCAGTTCTTC. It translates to CASSLVGQNNEQFF.

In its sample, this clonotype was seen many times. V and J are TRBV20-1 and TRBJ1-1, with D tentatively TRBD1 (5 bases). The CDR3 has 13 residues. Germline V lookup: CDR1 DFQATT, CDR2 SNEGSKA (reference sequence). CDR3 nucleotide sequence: TGCAGCGCCCGCCAGGGTGGGAACACTGAAGCTTTCTTT. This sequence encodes CSARQGGNTEAFF.

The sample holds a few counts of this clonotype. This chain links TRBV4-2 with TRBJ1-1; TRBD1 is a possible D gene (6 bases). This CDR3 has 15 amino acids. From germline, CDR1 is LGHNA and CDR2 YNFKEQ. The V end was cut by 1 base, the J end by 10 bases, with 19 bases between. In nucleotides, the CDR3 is TGTGCCAGCAGCCAAGCGGACAGTATTAAGGTCGGAGCTTTCTTT. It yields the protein CASSQADSIKVGAFF.

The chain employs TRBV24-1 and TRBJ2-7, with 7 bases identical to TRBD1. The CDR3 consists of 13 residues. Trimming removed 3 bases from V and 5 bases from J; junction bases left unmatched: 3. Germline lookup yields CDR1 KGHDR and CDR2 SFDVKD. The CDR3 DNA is TGTGCCACCAGTGATCCCGGACAGGACGAGCAGTACTTC. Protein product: CATSDPGQDEQYF.

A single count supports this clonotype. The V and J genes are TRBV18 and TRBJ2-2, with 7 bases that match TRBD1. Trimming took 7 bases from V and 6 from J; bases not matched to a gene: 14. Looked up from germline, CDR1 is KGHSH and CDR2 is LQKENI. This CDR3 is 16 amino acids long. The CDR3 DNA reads TGTGCCAGCTTCCAAAAGACAGGGCGTCGCGCCGGGGAGCTGTTTTTT. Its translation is CASFQKTGRRAGELFF.

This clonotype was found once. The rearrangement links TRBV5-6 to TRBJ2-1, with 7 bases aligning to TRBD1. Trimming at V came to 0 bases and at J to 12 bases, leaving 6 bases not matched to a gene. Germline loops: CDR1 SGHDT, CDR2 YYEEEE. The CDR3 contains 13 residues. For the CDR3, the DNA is TGTGCCAGCAGCTTGGGTGGGACAGTAGTGCAGTTCTTC. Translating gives CASSLGGTVVQFF.

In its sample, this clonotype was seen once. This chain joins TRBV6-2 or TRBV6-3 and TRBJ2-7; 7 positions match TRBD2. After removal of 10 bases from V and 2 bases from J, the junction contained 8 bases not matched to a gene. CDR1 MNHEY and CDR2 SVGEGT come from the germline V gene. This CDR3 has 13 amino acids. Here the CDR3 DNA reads TGTGCCACCGGCTGGCGGGGGACCTACGAGCAGTACTTC. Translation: CATGWRGTYEQYF.

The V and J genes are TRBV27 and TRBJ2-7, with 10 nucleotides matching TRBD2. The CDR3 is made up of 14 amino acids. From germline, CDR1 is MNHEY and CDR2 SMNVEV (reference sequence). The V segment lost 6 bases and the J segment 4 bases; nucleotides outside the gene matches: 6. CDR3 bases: TGTGCCAGCAGAACCGGACTAGCGGAATACGAGCAGTACTTC. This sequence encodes CASRTGLAEYEQYF.